This entry lists 14 T cell receptor beta chains sequenced from one sample in a study of blood T cell repertoires in COVID-19 (dated by TCRdb to about 2020). Library prep was done by the immunoSEQ multiplex PCR assay. Not all clones reach the TCRdb copy of this immuneACCESS table, which keeps in-frame sequences only. Checked studies attribute under half of the gap to unresolved V genes and leave the rest unexplained. Here the sample has about 84,000 clones; about 96% occur a single time. The top ten clonotypes cover 3.5% to 5% of the sample. Sequenced input: peripheral blood. The receptors here all came from a human donor with active COVID-19. The donor label of this sample is uncertain.

V and J are TRBV4-2 and TRBJ2-7, with TRBD2 matching 10 bases. CDR1 and CDR2 from the germline V gene are LGHNA and YNFKEQ. The CDR3 runs 16 residues. Trimming cost V 0 bases and J 5 bases; bases outside gene matches: 7. The DNA of the CDR3 is TGTGCCAGCAGCCAAGATGAGGCTAGCGGGGGAAACGAGCAGTACTTC. Encoded protein: CASSQDEASGGNEQYF.

V usage is TRBV7-2 and J usage is TRBJ2-3, with 13 bases that match TRBD2. Germline CDR1 is SGHTA and CDR2 is FQGNSA. V was clipped by 4 bases and J by 0 bases; unmatched bases: 7. The CDR3 runs 18 residues. CDR3 sequence reads: CASSSSGLAGTSTDTQYF. CDR3 coding DNA: TGTGCCAGCAGCTCCTCGGGACTAGCGGGGACTAGCACAGATACGCAGTATTTT.

This chain uses TRBV7-9 with TRBJ1-2; the D is unclear. V shed 0 bases and J shed 4 bases, with 12 bases lying between them. CDR3 size: 15 residues. The germline V gene has CDR1 SEHNR and CDR2 FQNEAQ (reference sequence). The CDR3 loop reads CASSLAVQRVYGYTF. DNA for the CDR3: TGTGCCAGCAGCTTAGCCGTCCAGAGGGTCTATGGCTACACCTTC.

The J gene is TRBJ2-3, the V gene TRBV20-1, with 7 bases fitting TRBD2. The CDR3 has 15 amino acids. Germline V gives CDR1 DFQATT, CDR2 SNEGSKA (reference sequence). The V segment lost 3 bases and the J segment 2 bases; nucleotides outside the gene matches: 8. CDR3 DNA sequence: TGCAGTGCTAGTATGGCGGGAGTGATCACAGATACGCAGTATTTT. It yields the protein CSASMAGVITDTQYF.

CDR3 protein: CASSLGLAGTYNEQFF. The CDR3 DNA sequence: TGTGCCAGCAGCTTAGGGCTAGCGGGGACCTACAATGAGCAGTTCTTC. This chain joins TRBV7-6 and TRBJ2-1; 9 bases align to TRBD2. This CDR3 spans 16 amino acids. The V gene end was trimmed by 1 base and the J gene end by 2 bases; junction bases not matched to a gene: 3. Germline V gene sequence: CDR1 SGHVS, CDR2 FNYEAQ. Using reference TRBV7-6 and TRBJ2-1 for the parts outside the CDR3, the full variable domain is GAGVSQSPRYKVTKRGQDVALRCDPISGHVSLYWYRQALGQGPEFLTYFNYEAQQDKSGLPNDRFSAERPEGSISTLTIQRTEQRDSAMYRCASSLGLAGTYNEQFFGPGTRLTVL.

The chain employs TRBV6-2 or TRBV6-3 and TRBJ1-2; 7 positions agree with TRBD1. Germline V gene sequence: CDR1 MNHEY, CDR2 SVGEGT. After removal of 2 bases from V and 5 bases from J, the junction contained 2 bases not matched to a gene. The CDR3 is 13 residues long. CDR3 sequence reads: CASSYGTEYGYTF. The CDR3 DNA reads as TGTGCCAGCAGTTACGGGACAGAATATGGCTACACCTTC.

V usage is TRBV7-2 and J usage is TRBJ2-3; perhaps TRBD2 as D (6 bases). The CDR3 has 13 amino acids. Germline CDR1 reads SGHTA; CDR2 reads FQGNSA. The V end was cut by 8 bases, the J end by 1 base, with 10 bases between. CDR3 sequence reads: CASGASGTDTQYF. The DNA for the CDR3 is TGTGCCAGCGGAGCTAGCGGCACAGATACGCAGTATTTT. Based on the CDR3 plus reference TRBV7-2 and TRBJ2-3, the full variable domain is GAGVSQSPSNKVTEKGKDVELRCDPISGHTALYWYRQSLGQGLEFLIYFQGNSAPDKSGLPSDRFSAERTGGSVSTLTIQRTQQEDSAVYLCASGASGTDTQYFGPGTRLTVL.

V is TRBV24-1 and J is TRBJ1-2; 10 bases are shared with TRBD1. Germline values: CDR1 KGHDR, CDR2 SFDVKD. The CDR3 is 16 residues long. Trimming at V came to 6 bases and at J to 4 bases, leaving 10 bases not matched to a gene. For the CDR3, the DNA is TGTGCCACCAGTCCGGGACAGGGGACCTGGGGCTATGGCTACACCTTC. Translation gives CATSPGQGTWGYGYTF.

Here the CDR3 reads CASSQDPGVGEAFF. CDR3 sequence (DNA): TGTGCCAGCAGCCAAGATCCGGGGGTGGGAGAAGCTTTCTTT. The J gene is TRBJ1-1, the V gene TRBV14; D perhaps matches TRBD1 (5 bases). This CDR3 has 14 amino acids. Trimming removed 0 bases at V and 8 bases at J, with 13 bases between. Germline CDR1 reads SGHDN; CDR2 reads FVKESK.

This chain uses TRBV2 with TRBJ2-7, with TRBD1 as a possible D gene (6 bases). Trimming removed 7 bases at V and 2 bases at J, with 15 bases between. CDR3 length: 14 residues. The V gene's germline CDR1 is SNHLY and CDR2 FYNNEI. CDR3 amino acids: CASIRRGQPYEQYF. The CDR3 nucleotides read TGTGCCAGCATCCGTAGAGGACAGCCCTACGAGCAGTACTTC.

The V call is TRBV27, the J call TRBJ2-5; perhaps TRBD1 as D (6 bases). The V end was cut by 6 bases, the J end by 5 bases, with 22 bases between. Germline CDR1 is MNHEY and CDR2 is SMNVEV (reference sequence). This CDR3 region has 16 residues. The CDR3 spells CASSPTPNRVSETQYF. CDR3 coding DNA: TGTGCCAGCAGCCCAACCCCCAACAGGGTCAGCGAGACCCAGTACTTC.

The chain has TRBV10-3 and TRBJ2-7, with 9 bases aligning to TRBD1. Germline CDR1 is ENHRY and CDR2 is SYGVKD. The V and J ends lost 2 bases and 5 bases, in that order; junction bases with no gene match: 1. This CDR3 has 13 amino acids. The CDR3 DNA sequence: TGTGCCATCAGTGAGGGGGACAGGGACGAGCAGTACTTC. Encoded protein: CAISEGDRDEQYF.

The chain carries TRBV5-1 and TRBJ2-3, with 8 nucleotides matching TRBD2. Germline assignment: CDR1 SGHRS and CDR2 YFSETQ. V shed 4 bases and J 2 bases; nucleotides not matched to a gene: 3. CDR3 size: 14 residues. The CDR3 protein is CASSPGGPTDTQYF. The CDR3 region has the DNA TGCGCCAGCAGCCCGGGGGGGCCCACAGATACGCAGTATTTT.

V and J are TRBV7-9 and TRBJ1-1; the D gene is possibly TRBD1 (6 bases). Trimming pared 4 bases from V and 0 bases from J, leaving 12 bases between. The CDR3 has 15 residues. Germline V gives CDR1 SEHNR, CDR2 FQNEAQ (reference sequence). The CDR3 DNA follows: TGTGCCAGCAGCTCGACAGGCAACCTGAACACTGAAGCTTTCTTT. It encodes CASSSTGNLNTEAFF.